The present TCR beta chain was sequenced within a study of beta chain features in type 1 diabetes. Study results and caveats: With patients and controls alike, PCR might favor shorter templates to an equal degree. The influence of HLA type on TCRB rearrangement stayed undetermined. Patients with Type 1 diabetes showed moderately but significantly shorter TCRB CDR3s in all four CD4+ subsets.

One heparinised blood draw averaging around 120 mL was given by each donor. Ten or more counts support this clone. Its antigen is undetermined. Every isolated RNA sample was fully reverse transcribed, so sequencing captured expressed TCRB transcripts. Method: immunoSEQ multiplex PCR; TCRdb's copy keeps in-frame clones and lacks some. This sample has some 240,000 clones; roughly 10% occur once, and the top ten carry approximately 1.5%. CDR1 is KGHSH and CDR2 is LQKENI in the germline V gene. The CDR3 is 14 amino acids. V was cut by 3 bases and J by 5 bases, with 13 bases left in between. This chain connects TRBV18 to TRBJ2-5; D gene uncertain. This clonotype originated in a man between 18 and 29 years old in good health. Sequencing was carried out using central memory CD4+ T cells from blood. The CDR3, as DNA: TGTGCCAGCTCACCTACCCCTTTGCGGGAGACCCAGTACTTC. Translated: CASSPTPLRETQYF.